These 7 T cell receptor beta chains were sequenced from one sample in a study of control samples from healthy donors and cancer patients. The method was immunoSEQ multiplex PCR; TCRdb's version includes in-frame clones alone and lacks a portion of them. Altogether roughly 120,000 clones are present, over 85% being singletons, with the ten largest covering 3.6%. Sequencing used blood. The receptors stem from a man aged 25 to 40 in good health.

The chain joins TRBV2 to TRBJ2-3, with D uncertain. The germline V gene encodes CDR1 SNHLY and CDR2 FYNNEI. V was clipped by 7 bases and J by 2 bases, with 10 bases between them. The CDR3 has 13 amino acids. The CDR3 bases are TGTGCCAGCATCGGGCCCACCACAGATACGCAGTATTTT. Encoded protein: CASIGPTTDTQYF.

The chain links TRBV9 to TRBJ2-2; the D gene could be TRBD1 or TRBD2 (5 bases each). V was pared by 0 bases and J by 6 bases, with 12 bases between. From germline, CDR1 is SGDLS and CDR2 YYNGEE. This CDR3 comprises 15 residues. The CDR3: CASSVGPGASGELFF. CDR3 DNA: TGTGCCAGCAGCGTAGGGCCCGGGGCCTCCGGGGAGCTGTTTTTT.

V and J are TRBV27 and TRBJ2-6, with D perhaps TRBD1 or TRBD2 (5 bases each). The CDR3 runs 16 residues. V lost 3 bases and J lost 0, with 9 bases in between. CDR1 and CDR2 (germline): MNHEY, SMNVEV (reference sequence). The CDR3 reads CASSLGRSSGANVLTF. In DNA, the CDR3 is TGTGCCAGCAGTTTGGGACGGAGCTCTGGGGCCAACGTCCTGACTTTC.

The genes are TRBV19 and TRBJ1-5; TRBD1 matches 9 bases. This CDR3 has 16 amino acids. From germline, CDR1 is LNHDA and CDR2 SQIVND (reference sequence). V was pared by 5 bases and J by 4 bases, with 9 bases of the junction left unmatched. CDR3 sequence reads: CASSVDGTGINQPQHF. Written as DNA, the CDR3 is TGTGCCAGTAGTGTTGACGGGACAGGGATAAATCAGCCCCAGCATTTT.

The V gene is TRBV6-2 or TRBV6-3, the J gene TRBJ2-1; D ambiguous. V was shortened by 2 bases and J by 9 bases, with 11 bases between the two germline ends. Germline V gene lookup returns CDR1 MNHEY and CDR2 SVGEGT. The CDR3 is made up of 13 amino acids. The CDR3 coding sequence is TGTGCCAGCAGTTACGTTGGAGTTACTGAGCAGTTCTTC. Translated: CASSYVGVTEQFF.

This CDR3 is CATSRDRGADTQYF. The CDR3 DNA reads TGTGCCACCAGCAGAGATCGTGGCGCAGATACGCAGTATTTT. This chain links TRBV15 with TRBJ2-3; D ambiguous. This CDR3 is built from 14 residues. The ends were cut back, 0 bases at V and 4 bases at J, with 8 bases in the middle. In germline, CDR1 is LNHNV, CDR2 YYDKDF (reference sequence).

This chain joins TRBV29-1 and TRBJ2-1; D possibly corresponds to TRBD1 (6 bases). CDR1 and CDR2 from the germline V gene are SQVTM and ANQGSEA. The CDR3 is 12 residues long. Trimming took 4 bases from V and 6 from J, leaving 10 bases between them. In DNA form, the CDR3 reads TGCAGCGTTGTACAGGGAGCCAATGAGCAGTTCTTC. It specifies CSVVQGANEQFF.